This TCR beta chain was obtained from a study of T cell repertoires in cytomegalovirus infection. TCRdb ran MiXCR on the reads and lists one entry per CDR3 protein. The table has about 180,000 distinct CDR3 sequences, about 17% seen once. General study points: Clonotypes of TCR beta that were HLA-C-restricted and CMV-specific dominated the ex vivo response.

With respect to this clonotype: The antigen is not known.

The sample consisted of CD8+ T cells from PBMCs. This TCR was sampled from a human donor in good health (CMV status not recorded). Some clones in this sample may be carry-over from other donors' samples.

The CDR3 protein is CSAREGYRRTGIDEAFF. The CDR3 region has the DNA TGCAGTGCTAGAGAGGGTTACAGGAGGACAGGGATTGATGAAGCTTTCTTT. The rearrangement joins TRBV20-1 to TRBJ1-1, with TRBD1 matching over 8 bases. Germline V gene data show CDR1 as DFQATT and CDR2 as SNEGSKA (reference sequence). The CDR3 covers 17 residues. V lost 0 bases, J lost 7 bases, and 16 bases stayed unmatched.